This record looks at one TCR beta chain sequence and its context. What this receptor recognizes is not known. Per-base qualities were not stored, and no clone one base away is much larger. TCRbeta CDR3 regions were sequenced with the immunoSEQ Assay. After extraction, genomic DNA underwent amplification by bias-controlled multiplex PCR, followed by high-throughput sequencing. In the paper's pipeline: Collapsing and filtering of sequences were performed to quantify the absolute abundance of each unique TCRbeta CDR3 region. Usable DNA was measured by amplifying reference genes present in all nucleated cells, and TCRbeta template counts were normalized to that usable DNA to estimate T cell fraction. Repertoire TCRs were annotated as SARS-CoV-2-specific when V gene, CDR3 amino acid sequence and J gene were exactly matched to a known reactive TCR set. The reference SARS-CoV-2 TCR set was derived from MIRA and filtered for enrichment in COVID-19-positive ImmuneCODE repertoires, a step that removed public or cross-reactive TCRs. Drawing on the MIRA antigens, annotated TCRs were analysed further at the level of specific ORF or position within ORF. Breadth was defined as annotated unique rearrangements over total unique productive rearrangements; depth was the summed frequency of those rearrangements. TCR breadth was compared between groups using two-sided Wilcoxon rank-sum tests. Entries here come from immuneACCESS through TCRdb and include only in-frame sequences with V and J called. Some clones fail to appear in such tables; in the studies checked, an unresolved V gene covers under half of the shortfall, and the cause of the remainder is unknown. Clone size and V and J calls were adopted from that table, with D and trimming inferred from the DNA. This sample gives some 500,000 clones in total; 89% of them show up just once. The ten top clones hold 2.5% to 3% of the sample.

This sample's treatment or condition label indicates: roughly 20 received Ad26.COV2.S at low or high dose, single or two shots; a few received placebo; per-sample allocation not given. Repertoires of vaccine and placebo recipients were sequenced from samples taken on day 63 after the first injection. In Cohort 1b, 20 to 25 adults aged 18-55 years were enrolled at a single site in Boston, USA, between 29 July and 7 August 2020. Ad26.COV2.S consisted of a replication-incompetent adenovirus type 26 vector by which a prefusion-stabilized SARS-CoV-2 spike protein from the original Wuhan strain was expressed. This entry comes from a study of Ad26.COV2.S vaccination and SARS-CoV-2 variants listed by TCRdb under 2021. At the level of the whole study: Vaccine-arm donors were drawn from COV1001, a multicentre, randomized, double-blind, placebo-controlled phase I-IIa trial of Ad26.COV2.S in healthy adults. The TCR-sequenced set comprised around 30 samples: around 20 Ad26.COV2.S vaccine recipients, 5 placebo recipients and 8 SARS-CoV-2 convalescent individuals. The specificity and breadth of SARS-CoV-2-reactive T cell receptors after Ad26.COV2.S vaccination were assessed by TCRbeta repertoire sequencing. Participants in the trial were split at random into five groups of five each, receiving low-dose or high-dose Ad26.COV2.S once or twice, or else placebo on both occasions. Throughout the experiments and outcome assessment, investigators stayed blinded to trial group allocation. Dosing of Ad26.COV2.S was intramuscular, at either 5x10^10 or 1x10^11 viral particles, delivered as one shot or as two shots spaced 56 days apart.

On the study overall, not on this receptor specifically: The study was not powered to compare responses between vaccine doses or regimens. Non-spike TCR breadth was comparable between vaccine and placebo recipients, consistent with the vaccine containing only spike. The authors noted that the TCR breadth and depth analyses may have underestimated total T cell responses. Spike-specific TCR breadth was higher in Ad26.COV2.S recipients than in placebo recipients (P = 0.0014). After vaccination, spike-specific CD8+ and CD4+ T cell responses were reported to show substantial breadth.

The receptor was isolated from a person between 18 and 60 years old who received the Ad26.COV2.S COVID-19 vaccine or a placebo. The source was peripheral blood, collected in a trial of Ad26.COV2.S vaccine versus placebo.

In nucleotide form, the sequence is TGTGCCACCAGCAGAGAGGCCATTGGGTTCATGAACACTGAAGCTTTCTTT. The encoded protein is CATSREAIGFMNTEAFF. The chain joins TRBV15 to TRBJ1-1, with no reliable assignment of the D segment. The cysteine opens and the phenylalanine closes a CDR3 of 17 amino acids. Left in the record is the CDR3 DNA by itself, 51 bases read in frame from the first base. Cut back by 0 bases and 0 bases, the V and J ends lie 14 bases apart. CDR1 and CDR2, looked up from the germline V gene (reference sequence), are LNHNV and YYDKDF.